The subject of this entry is one T cell receptor beta chain. The target antigen is unknown. The CDR3 is made up of 13 amino acids. Germline V gives CDR1 DFQATT, CDR2 SNEGSKA (reference sequence). Unique molecular identifiers were built into the TCR beta cDNA libraries. Yield was roughly 500,000 cDNA molecules from around 1 to 9.1 million T cells. TCRdb re-called the PCR reads through MiXCR, storing one row per CDR3 protein. The data hold 430,000 or so distinct CDR3 sequences, with roughly 38% observed a single time. These data belong to a study of post-analysis software for immune sequencing data. Study-wide points: Patients carried five TRBV segments more frequently than controls did, and TRBV5-6, TRBV5-1 and TRBV20-1 were among them.

The genes are TRBV20-1 and TRBJ2-4; D is ambiguous. The end of the DNA aligns better with TRBJ2-7, so the J call may be wrong. The source is a girl aged 2 to 10 with multiple sclerosis. The sequenced sample consisted of blood. CDR3 sequence reads: CSARRPDHYEQYF. The CDR3 nucleotides read TGCAGTGCTAGACGGCCGGACCACTACGAGCAGTACTTC.